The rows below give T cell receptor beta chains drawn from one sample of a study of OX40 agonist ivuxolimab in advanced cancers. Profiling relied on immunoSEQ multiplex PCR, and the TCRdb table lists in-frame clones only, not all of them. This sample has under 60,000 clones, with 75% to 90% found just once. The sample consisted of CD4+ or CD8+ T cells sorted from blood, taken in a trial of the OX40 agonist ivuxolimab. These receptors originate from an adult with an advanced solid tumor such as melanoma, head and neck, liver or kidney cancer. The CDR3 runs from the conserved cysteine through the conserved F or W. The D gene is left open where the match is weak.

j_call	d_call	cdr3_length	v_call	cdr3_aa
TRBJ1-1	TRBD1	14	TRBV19	CASSTWTGGTEAFF
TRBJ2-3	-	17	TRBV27	CASRDPSGNAGVDTQYF
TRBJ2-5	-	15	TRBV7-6	CASSSPLGSQETQYF
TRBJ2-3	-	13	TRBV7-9	CASSGGFTDTQYF
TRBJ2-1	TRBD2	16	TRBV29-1	CSVELMAGGSYNEQFF
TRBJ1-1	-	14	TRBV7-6	CASSPTVDSTEAFF
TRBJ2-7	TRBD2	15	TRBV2	CASSESSGGPYEQYF
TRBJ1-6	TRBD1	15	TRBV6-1	CASTPDRDLYSPLHF
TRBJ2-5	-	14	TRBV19	CASSTLANLETQYF
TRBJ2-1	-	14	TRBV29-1	CSVEGRGGYNEQFF
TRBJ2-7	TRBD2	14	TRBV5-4	CASSGSESSYEQYF
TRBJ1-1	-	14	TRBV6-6	CASSLGDLNTEAFF
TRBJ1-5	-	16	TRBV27	CASSPVFRGGNQPQHF
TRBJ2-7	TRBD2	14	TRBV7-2	CASSLGTSGVEQYF
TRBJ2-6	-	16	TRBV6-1	CASSGYSSPGANVLTF
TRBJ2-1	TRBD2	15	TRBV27	CASSLGTSGKNEQFF
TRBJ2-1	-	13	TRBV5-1	CASSPTSLDEQFF
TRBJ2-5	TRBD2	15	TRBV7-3	CASSLLAGGGETQYF
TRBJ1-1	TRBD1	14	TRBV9	CASSAGTGDLEAFF
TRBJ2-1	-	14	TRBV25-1	CASSKRQVYNEQFF
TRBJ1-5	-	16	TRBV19	CASSIWTDHSNQPQHF
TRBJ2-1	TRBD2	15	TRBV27	CASSLGTSGNNEQFF
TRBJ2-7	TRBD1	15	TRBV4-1	CASSQGGQEIYEQYF
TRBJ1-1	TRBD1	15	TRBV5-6	CASSLGDRSYTEAFF
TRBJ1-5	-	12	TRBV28	CASSLTYQPQHF
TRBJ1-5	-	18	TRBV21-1	CASSKAGGKDLSNQPQHF
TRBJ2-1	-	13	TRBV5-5	CASSLSVGGEQFF
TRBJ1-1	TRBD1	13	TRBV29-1	CSVLTGEETEAFF
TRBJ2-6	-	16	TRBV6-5	CASSYSWGSGANVLTF
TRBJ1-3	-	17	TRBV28	CASSFAGTLGSGNTIYF
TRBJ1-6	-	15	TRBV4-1	CASSHSNGANSPLHF
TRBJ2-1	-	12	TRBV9	CASSLVGNEQFF
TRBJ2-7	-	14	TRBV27	CASSLSTGRYEQYF
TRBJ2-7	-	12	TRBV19	CASSVDYREQYF
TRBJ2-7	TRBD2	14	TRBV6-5	CASRPGTTAYEQYF
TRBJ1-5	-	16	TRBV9	CASSVGVNGVNQPQHF
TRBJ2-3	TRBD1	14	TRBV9	CASSEQGSTDTQYF
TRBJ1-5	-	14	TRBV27	CASWGLQGNQPQHF
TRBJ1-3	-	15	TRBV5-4	CASSLTPFKGNTIYF
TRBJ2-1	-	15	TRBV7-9	CASSSSGTERNEQFF
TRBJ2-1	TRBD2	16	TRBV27	CASTEAGGPQYNEQFF
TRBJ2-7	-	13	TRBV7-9	CASSWQSPYEQYF
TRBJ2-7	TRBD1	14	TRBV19	CASNLDRHSYEQYF
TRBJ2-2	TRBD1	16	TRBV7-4	CASSVDRGPYTGELFF
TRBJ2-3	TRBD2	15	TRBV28	CASSPLAASTDTQYF
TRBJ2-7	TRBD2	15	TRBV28	CASSPLASGYYEQYF
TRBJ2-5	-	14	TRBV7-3	CASSSPGGLETQYF
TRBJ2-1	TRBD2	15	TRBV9	CASSAGTSGSHEQFF
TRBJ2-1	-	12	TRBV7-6	CASSREYNEQFF
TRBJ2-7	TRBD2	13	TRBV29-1	CSAPGLAPDEQYF
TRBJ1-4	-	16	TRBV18	CASSPLRGQRDEKLFF
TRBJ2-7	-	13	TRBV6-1	CASNEALDYEQYF
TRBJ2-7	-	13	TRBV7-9	CASSFAGTYEQYF
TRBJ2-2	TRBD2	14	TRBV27	CASTPSGSAGELFF
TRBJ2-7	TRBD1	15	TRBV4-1	CASSPTGGAYYEQYF
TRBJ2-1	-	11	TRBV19	CASSQGREQFF
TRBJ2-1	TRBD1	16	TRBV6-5	CASSYSWQGALNEQFF